This T cell receptor beta chain is from a study of T cell responses to AZD1222 COVID-19 vaccine. Points from the study as a whole: Among vaccine-associated CD4 TCRs, coverage spanned spike, with dominance at 160-218 and 743-854.

Assay: immunoSEQ multiplex PCR; the TCRdb copy retains only in-frame clones and omits some. This table has some 150,000 clones, 94% appearing once. The CDR3 has 16 amino acids. J gave up 9 bases and V 0 bases, and 4 bases lay outside the gene matches. Germline V gene sequence: CDR1 MNHEY, CDR2 SVGAGI. This clone was counted only a few times. Its antigen is as yet unknown. This clonotype was obtained from an adult in good health. The sequenced sample was peripheral blood, obtained on day 0 of AZD1222 vaccination. The chain joins TRBV6-5 to TRBJ1-6, with TRBD1 identical over 11 bases. This CDR3 reads CASSYSIGTGGSPLHF. CDR3 nucleotide sequence: TGTGCCAGCAGTTACTCCATCGGGACAGGGGGTTCACCCCTCCACTTT.